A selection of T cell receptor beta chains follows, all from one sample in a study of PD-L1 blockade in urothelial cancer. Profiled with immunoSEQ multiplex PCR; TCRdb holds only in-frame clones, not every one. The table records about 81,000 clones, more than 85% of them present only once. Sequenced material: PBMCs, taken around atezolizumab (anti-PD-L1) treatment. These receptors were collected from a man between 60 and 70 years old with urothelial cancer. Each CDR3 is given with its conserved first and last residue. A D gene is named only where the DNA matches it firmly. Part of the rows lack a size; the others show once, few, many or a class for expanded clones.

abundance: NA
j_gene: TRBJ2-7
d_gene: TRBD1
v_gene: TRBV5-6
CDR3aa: CASSLGATGGYEQYF
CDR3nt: TGTGCCAGCAGCTTGGGAGCTACAGGGGGCTACGAGCAGTACTTC

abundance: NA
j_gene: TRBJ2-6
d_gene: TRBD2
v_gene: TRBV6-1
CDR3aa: CASSGTSGGPTSGANVLTF
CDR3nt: TGTGCCAGCAGTGGAACTAGCGGGGGGCCGACCTCTGGGGCCAACGTCCTGACTTTC

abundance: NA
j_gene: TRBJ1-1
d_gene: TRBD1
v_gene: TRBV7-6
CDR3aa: CASSAPGGTEAFF
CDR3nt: TGTGCCAGCAGCGCACCAGGGGGCACTGAAGCTTTCTTT

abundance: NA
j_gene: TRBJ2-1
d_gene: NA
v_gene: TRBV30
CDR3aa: CAWSVDSVNYNEQFF
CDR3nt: TGTGCCTGGAGTGTAGATTCAGTCAACTACAATGAGCAGTTCTTC

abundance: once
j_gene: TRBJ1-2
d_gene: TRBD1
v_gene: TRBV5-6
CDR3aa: CASSPGQGNNYGYTF
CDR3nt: TGTGCCAGCAGCCCGGGACAGGGGAATAACTATGGCTACACCTTC

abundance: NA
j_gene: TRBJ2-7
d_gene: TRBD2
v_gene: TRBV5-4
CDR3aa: CASSFSVSGRGDYEQYF
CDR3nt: TGTGCCAGCAGCTTCTCTGTAAGCGGGAGAGGTGACTACGAGCAGTACTTC

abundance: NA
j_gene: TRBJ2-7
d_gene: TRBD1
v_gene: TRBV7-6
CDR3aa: CASSLGRQGSYEQYF
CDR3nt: TGTGCCAGCAGCTTAGGTCGACAGGGAAGCTACGAGCAGTACTTC

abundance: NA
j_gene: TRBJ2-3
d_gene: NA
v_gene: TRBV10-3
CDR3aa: CAISESGRAPDTQYF
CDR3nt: TGTGCCATCAGTGAGTCTGGCAGGGCCCCAGATACGCAGTATTTT

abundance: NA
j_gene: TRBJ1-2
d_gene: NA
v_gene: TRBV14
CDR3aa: CASSHGPTYGYTF
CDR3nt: TGTGCCAGCAGCCATGGCCCCACCTATGGCTACACCTTC

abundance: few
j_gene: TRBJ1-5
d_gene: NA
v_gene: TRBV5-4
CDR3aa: CASSLAGRDQPQHF
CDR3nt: TGTGCCAGCAGCTTAGCGGGTAGGGATCAGCCCCAGCATTTT

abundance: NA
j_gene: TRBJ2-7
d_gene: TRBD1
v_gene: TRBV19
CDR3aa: CASSTTGGDFYEQYF
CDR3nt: TGTGCCAGTAGTACGACAGGGGGGGATTTCTACGAGCAGTACTTC

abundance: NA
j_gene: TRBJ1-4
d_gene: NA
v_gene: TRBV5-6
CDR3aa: CASSLAGGHRFF
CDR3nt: TGTGCCAGCAGCTTGGCCGGGGGGCACAGGTTTTTT

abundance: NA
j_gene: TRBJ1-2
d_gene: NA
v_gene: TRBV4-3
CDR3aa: CASSHLDSNYGYTF
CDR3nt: TGCGCCAGCAGCCACCTGGACAGCAACTATGGCTACACCTTC

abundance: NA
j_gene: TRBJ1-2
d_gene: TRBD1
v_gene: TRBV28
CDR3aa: CASSSTGVGYTF
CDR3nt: TGTGCCAGCAGTTCGACAGGGGTTGGCTACACCTTC